This T cell receptor beta chain was found in a study of T cells after yellow fever vaccination. This clonotype has only a few counts. Each CDR3 protein is one row after TCRdb ran MiXCR on the 5' RACE reads. The table has more than 300,000 distinct CDR3 sequences, 9.5% to 12% seen once; the top ten hold approximately 3%. Looked up from germline, CDR1 is LGHNA and CDR2 is YSLEER. This CDR3 is built from 15 residues. The V end was cut by 0 bases, the J end by 5 bases, with 13 bases between. V and J are TRBV4-3 and TRBJ2-5, with unresolved D. The sequencing here drew on CD4+ T cells sorted from PBMCs, taken 45 days after the yellow fever booster vaccination. This receptor was obtained from a man in his late teens or twenties who received the YFV17D yellow fever vaccine. This CDR3 reads CASSQDPLVMETQYF. The CDR3 coding sequence is TGCGCCAGCAGCCAAGATCCCCTGGTAATGGAGACCCAGTACTTC.